This TCR beta chain came from a study of breast tumors, draining lymph nodes, adjacent tissues (dated by TCRdb to 2016 to 2017). General notes on the study: In breast cancer patients, the study compared the TCR beta repertoires of tumor, adjacent nontumor tissue and axillary lymph nodes. In human breast cancer, the study set out to assess how tumor, surrounding tissue and draining lymph node repertoires relate to one another and whether T cells might be exchanged between them. Findings and caveats that apply to the study as a whole: In luminal-like breast cancer, tumor and nontumor tissue repertoires resembled each other significantly more than in basal-like breast cancer. Tumors showed preferential V and J gene usage, and their T-cell repertoire diversity fell below that of lymph nodes yet above that of nontumor tissue. A scenario in which most tumor T cells derive from the lymph node and then expand within tumor tissue was judged to be consistent with the data. The conclusion that tumor T cells originate in lymph nodes was framed as consistent with a hypothesis rather than directly demonstrated.

TCRdb names Illumina HiSeq 2000 as the instrument used. TCR beta chain libraries were generated through multiplex PCR amplification. The amplified TCR beta chain products were analyzed by high-throughput sequencing. TCRdb trimmed the raw reads at Q25, called clones with MiXCR and kept productive beta chains. Under each unique CDR3 protein, matching rows form one entry showing the most common genes and DNA. The sample table holds around 300,000 distinct CDR3 sequences, of which about 30% were seen once. Of the sample, approximately 1% is held by the ten largest clones. This clonotype was seen many times. This receptor's antigen is unknown. No base quality information exists; no much larger clone differs at one position. The lymph node samples were taken from the axillary draining lymph nodes of breast cancer patients. Sequenced input: axillary lymph node tissue. The TCR comes from a female donor with breast cancer. Some clones in this sample may be carry-over from other donors' samples.

The base sequence is TGTGCCAGCAGGAACGGTGACAGTCTCTACGAGCAGTACTTC. Protein translation: CASRNGDSLYEQYF. The rearrangement joined TRBV6-5 to TRBJ2-7; TRBD1 is possibly the D segment (5 matching bases). The CDR3 covers 14 residues, taking in both the cysteine and the phenylalanine. Only the CDR3 DNA stays, 42 bases, in frame from base 1. Based on the germline V gene, the CDR1 and CDR2 sequences are MNHEY and SVGAGI. V is clipped by 6 bases and J by 3 bases, and the sequence between their germline boundaries is 15 bases long.